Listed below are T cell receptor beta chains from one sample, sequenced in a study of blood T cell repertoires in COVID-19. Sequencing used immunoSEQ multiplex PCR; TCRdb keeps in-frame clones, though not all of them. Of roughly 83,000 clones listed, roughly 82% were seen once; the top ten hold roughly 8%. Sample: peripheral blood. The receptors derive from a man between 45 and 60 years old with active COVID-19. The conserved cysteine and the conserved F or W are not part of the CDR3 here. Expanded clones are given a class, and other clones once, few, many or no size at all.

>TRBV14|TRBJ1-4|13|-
ASSSQTGRRGKLF
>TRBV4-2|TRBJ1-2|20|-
ASSQDLGTGGLSTSANYGYT
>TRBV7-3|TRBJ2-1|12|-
ASSIGTSNNEQF
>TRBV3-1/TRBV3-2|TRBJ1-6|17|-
ASSQADLWGGAVGSPLH
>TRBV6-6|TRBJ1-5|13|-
ASSSGVNSNQPQH
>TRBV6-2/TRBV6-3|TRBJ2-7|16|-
ASSYPPLDPQGSYEQY
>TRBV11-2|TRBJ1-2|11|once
ASTPGLAPGYT
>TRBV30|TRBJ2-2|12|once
ALRTGRNTGELF
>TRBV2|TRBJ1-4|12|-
ASSGRGQGEKLF
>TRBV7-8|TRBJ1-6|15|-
ASSLVSGSSYNSPLH
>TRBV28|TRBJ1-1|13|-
ASSSPGRRNTEAF
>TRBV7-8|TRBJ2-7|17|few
ASSTRTGTLGGSSYEQY
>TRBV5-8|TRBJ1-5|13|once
ASSLGGTDNQPQH
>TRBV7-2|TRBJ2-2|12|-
ASSLQGVTGELF
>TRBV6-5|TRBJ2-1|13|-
ASSYVRGRDNEQF
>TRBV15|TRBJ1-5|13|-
ATSSSGLSNQPQH
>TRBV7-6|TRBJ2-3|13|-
ASSQAGGVADTQY
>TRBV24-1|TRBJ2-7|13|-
ATSDAGTGGREQY
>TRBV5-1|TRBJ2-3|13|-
ASSLGDSSTDTQY
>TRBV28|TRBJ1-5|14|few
ASSFAQGYGNQPQH
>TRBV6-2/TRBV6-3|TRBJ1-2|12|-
ASSRDATGYGYT
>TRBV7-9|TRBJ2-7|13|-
ASSLLWGGAYEQY
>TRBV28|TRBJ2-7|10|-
ASSPSVYEQY
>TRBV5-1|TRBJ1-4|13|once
ASSPGQSSNEKLF
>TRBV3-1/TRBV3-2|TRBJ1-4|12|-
ASSQRGSDEKLF
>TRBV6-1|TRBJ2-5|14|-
ASSEEGTGSQETQY
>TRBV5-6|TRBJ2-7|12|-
ASSPLGLSYEQY
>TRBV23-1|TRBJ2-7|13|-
ASREARQHSYEQY
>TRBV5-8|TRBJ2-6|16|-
ASSLGQGSLSGANVLT
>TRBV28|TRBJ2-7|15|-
ASSPTPGLAGSYEQY
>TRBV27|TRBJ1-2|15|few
ASSLSGTTGALGGYT
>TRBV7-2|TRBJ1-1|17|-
ASSLGYYSSGTGNTEAF
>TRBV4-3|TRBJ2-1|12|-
ASSQDRGPNEQF
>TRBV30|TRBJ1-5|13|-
AWSSQGAGLGPQH
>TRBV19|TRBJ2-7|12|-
ASSIAGDRYEQY
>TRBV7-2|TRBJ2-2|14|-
ASSSGGGAITGELF
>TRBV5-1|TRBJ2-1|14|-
ASSNTGGVSYNEQF
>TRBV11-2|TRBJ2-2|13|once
ASSLNVGSPGELF
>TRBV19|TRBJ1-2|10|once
ASSTGHYGYT
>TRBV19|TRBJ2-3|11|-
ASSLGTTDTQY
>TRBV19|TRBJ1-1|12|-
ASTWTGRNTEAF
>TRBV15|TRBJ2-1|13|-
ATSRTGSSYNEQF
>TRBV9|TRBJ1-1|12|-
ASSVGQGNTEAF
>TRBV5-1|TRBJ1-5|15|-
ASSSRPKQGRNQPQH
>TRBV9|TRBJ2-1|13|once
ASSVVGATGGEQF
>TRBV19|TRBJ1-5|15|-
ASNQKPRSSGNQPQH
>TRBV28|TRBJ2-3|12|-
ATIRGSSTDTQY
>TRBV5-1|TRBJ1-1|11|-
ASSYGQRAEAF
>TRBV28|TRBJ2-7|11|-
ASREPGAYEQY
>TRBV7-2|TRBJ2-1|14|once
ASSLEWPKGGDEQF
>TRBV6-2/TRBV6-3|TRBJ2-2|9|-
ASSGGGELF